A selection of T cell receptor beta chains follows, all from one sample in a study of cytomegalovirus exposure and HLA in healthy donors. The assay was immunoSEQ multiplex PCR, and TCRdb's table has in-frame clones only and misses some. The table shows 190,000 or so clones, with roughly 80% occurring only once. Source material: PBMCs. These receptors originate from a woman in her forties or fifties in good health and CMV-seropositive. Each CDR3 is given with its conserved first and last residue. The D gene is left open where the match is weak. The size of a clone is reported for some rows only, either as once, few or many, or as a class for expanded clones.

v_gene: TRBV5-6; j_gene: TRBJ1-2; d_gene: TRBD1; abundance: .; CDR3nt: TGTGCCAGCAGACAATTACAGGGGAAGGGCTACACCTTC; CDR3aa: CASRQLQGKGYTF
v_gene: TRBV5-6; j_gene: TRBJ1-6; d_gene: .; abundance: .; CDR3nt: TGTGCCAGCACCCCTTACGGGACTGGGGATTCACCCCTCCACTTT; CDR3aa: CASTPYGTGDSPLHF
v_gene: TRBV5-1; j_gene: TRBJ2-3; d_gene: TRBD2; abundance: .; CDR3nt: TGCGCCAGCAGCTTGGGGAGCGGGGGGGGCACAGATACGCAGTATTTT; CDR3aa: CASSLGSGGGTDTQYF
v_gene: TRBV5-1; j_gene: TRBJ1-2; d_gene: TRBD1; abundance: once; CDR3nt: TGCGCCAGCAGCTATCAGGGGGCTAGTGGCTACACCTTC; CDR3aa: CASSYQGASGYTF
v_gene: TRBV13; j_gene: TRBJ1-3; d_gene: .; abundance: once; CDR3nt: TGTGCCAGCAGCACGCAGCTACAGGAAAACACCATATATTTT; CDR3aa: CASSTQLQENTIYF
v_gene: TRBV29-1; j_gene: TRBJ1-1; d_gene: .; abundance: .; CDR3nt: TGCAGCGTTCAGGGTCAAGACACTGAAGCTTTCTTT; CDR3aa: CSVQGQDTEAFF
v_gene: TRBV5-1; j_gene: TRBJ2-1; d_gene: .; abundance: .; CDR3nt: TGCGCCAGCAGCGGAGGGACAGCCTACAATGAGCAGTTCTTC; CDR3aa: CASSGGTAYNEQFF
v_gene: TRBV5-1; j_gene: TRBJ2-7; d_gene: .; abundance: .; CDR3nt: TGCGCCAGCAGCTTGGGTCCGGACAGCTCCTACGAGCAGTACTTC; CDR3aa: CASSLGPDSSYEQYF
v_gene: TRBV6-1; j_gene: TRBJ1-5; d_gene: TRBD1; abundance: .; CDR3nt: TGTGCCAGCAGTGGGGCAGGGGGCGCGGAACAGCCCCAGCATTTT; CDR3aa: CASSGAGGAEQPQHF
v_gene: TRBV5-1; j_gene: TRBJ1-6; d_gene: .; abundance: .; CDR3nt: TGCGCCAGCAGAGCCCAGGGGTGGAATAATTCACCCCTCCACTTT; CDR3aa: CASRAQGWNNSPLHF
v_gene: TRBV19; j_gene: TRBJ1-5; d_gene: .; abundance: .; CDR3nt: TGTGCCAGTACCCAGGGTATATGGCAGCCCCAGCATTTT; CDR3aa: CASTQGIWQPQHF
v_gene: TRBV10-3; j_gene: TRBJ2-5; d_gene: TRBD2; abundance: .; CDR3nt: TGTGCCATCAAGGCTAGCGGGGGGGCAAGAGAGACCCAGTACTTC; CDR3aa: CAIKASGGARETQYF
v_gene: TRBV7-2; j_gene: TRBJ2-3; d_gene: .; abundance: .; CDR3nt: TGTGCCAGCAGCAAAAGGGGGACGACAGATACGCAGTATTTT; CDR3aa: CASSKRGTTDTQYF
v_gene: TRBV28; j_gene: TRBJ2-3; d_gene: TRBD2; abundance: .; CDR3nt: TGTGCCAGCAGCCGTGGGACTAGCGGGGGTATGCAGTATTTT; CDR3aa: CASSRGTSGGMQYF
v_gene: TRBV29-1; j_gene: TRBJ2-5; d_gene: TRBD2; abundance: .; CDR3nt: TGCACGGGGGGGACCCAAGAGACCCAGTACTTC; CDR3aa: CTGGTQETQYF
v_gene: TRBV18; j_gene: TRBJ2-1; d_gene: .; abundance: .; CDR3nt: TGTGCCAGCTCAGCTAGCAAAGGCTACAATGAGCAGTTCTTC; CDR3aa: CASSASKGYNEQFF
v_gene: TRBV7-9; j_gene: TRBJ2-5; d_gene: TRBD2; abundance: once; CDR3nt: TGTGCCAGCAGACACACTAGCGTGGAGACCCAGTACTTC; CDR3aa: CASRHTSVETQYF
v_gene: TRBV5-1; j_gene: TRBJ2-5; d_gene: TRBD2; abundance: .; CDR3nt: TGCGCCAGCAGCCCAACGACTAGCGGCGCAGAGACCCAGTACTTC; CDR3aa: CASSPTTSGAETQYF
v_gene: TRBV10-3; j_gene: TRBJ2-2; d_gene: .; abundance: once; CDR3nt: TGTGCCATCAGCGAGCGGGACAGCACCGGGGAGCTGTTTTTT; CDR3aa: CAISERDSTGELFF
v_gene: TRBV28; j_gene: TRBJ2-1; d_gene: .; abundance: .; CDR3nt: TGTGCCAGCAGTTTGGCCCACTACAATGAGCAGTTCTTC; CDR3aa: CASSLAHYNEQFF
v_gene: TRBV10-3; j_gene: TRBJ1-1; d_gene: TRBD1; abundance: few; CDR3nt: TGTGCCATCAGTGACCAACCCATCGGACAGGGTGAAGCTTTCTTT; CDR3aa: CAISDQPIGQGEAFF
v_gene: TRBV6-1; j_gene: TRBJ1-5; d_gene: .; abundance: few; CDR3nt: TGTGCCAGCAGTGAAGCGGCTGACAGCTATAGCAATCAGCCCCAGCATTTT; CDR3aa: CASSEAADSYSNQPQHF
v_gene: TRBV30; j_gene: TRBJ1-3; d_gene: .; abundance: few; CDR3nt: TGTGCCTGGACGAGCTCTGGAAACACCATATATTTT; CDR3aa: CAWTSSGNTIYF
v_gene: TRBV7-2; j_gene: TRBJ1-3; d_gene: .; abundance: .; CDR3nt: TGTGCCAGCAGCTCAGGTCCCGGAAACACCATATATTTT; CDR3aa: CASSSGPGNTIYF
v_gene: TRBV28; j_gene: TRBJ2-7; d_gene: TRBD2; abundance: few; CDR3nt: TGTGCCAGCAGTTTAGGTAGCGGGGCCACCTACGAGCAGTACTTC; CDR3aa: CASSLGSGATYEQYF
v_gene: TRBV7-8; j_gene: TRBJ1-4; d_gene: .; abundance: .; CDR3nt: TGTGCCAGCAGCTTAGACGGGAACCCAACTAATGAAAAACTGTTTTTT; CDR3aa: CASSLDGNPTNEKLFF
v_gene: TRBV6-1; j_gene: TRBJ2-7; d_gene: .; abundance: once; CDR3nt: TGTGCCAGCAGTGAGAACCTCTCCTACGAGCAGTACTTC; CDR3aa: CASSENLSYEQYF
v_gene: TRBV29-1; j_gene: TRBJ1-1; d_gene: TRBD1; abundance: .; CDR3nt: TGCAGCGTGGGACAGATGAACACTGAAGCTTTCTTT; CDR3aa: CSVGQMNTEAFF
v_gene: TRBV7-2; j_gene: TRBJ1-3; d_gene: .; abundance: .; CDR3nt: TGTGCCAGCAGCTCACGAGGGGGAAACACCATATATTTT; CDR3aa: CASSSRGGNTIYF
v_gene: TRBV5-1; j_gene: TRBJ2-1; d_gene: TRBD2; abundance: few; CDR3nt: TGCGCCAGCAGCTTCGGGACTAGCGGGAGGGTCGGGCAGTTCTTC; CDR3aa: CASSFGTSGRVGQFF
v_gene: TRBV5-1; j_gene: TRBJ1-1; d_gene: .; abundance: .; CDR3nt: TGCGCCAGCAGCTTGGAAGGGGGGAACACTGAAGCTTTCTTT; CDR3aa: CASSLEGGNTEAFF
v_gene: TRBV11-2; j_gene: TRBJ2-3; d_gene: .; abundance: .; CDR3nt: TGTGCCAGCAGCCTCTGGGGGCGAAACACAGATACGCAGTATTTT; CDR3aa: CASSLWGRNTDTQYF
v_gene: TRBV11-3; j_gene: TRBJ1-5; d_gene: .; abundance: .; CDR3nt: TGTGCCAGCAGCTCCGCACAGGATAGCAATCAGCCCCAGCATTTT; CDR3aa: CASSSAQDSNQPQHF
v_gene: TRBV5-1; j_gene: TRBJ2-1; d_gene: TRBD2; abundance: .; CDR3nt: TGCGCCAGCTTTCCCGGGACTAGCGGGGGCCGTCGGTTCTTC; CDR3aa: CASFPGTSGGRRFF
v_gene: TRBV6-5; j_gene: TRBJ1-3; d_gene: .; abundance: once; CDR3nt: TGTGCCAGCAGTTACGCGGGGTTGGGAAACACCATATATTTT; CDR3aa: CASSYAGLGNTIYF
v_gene: TRBV25-1; j_gene: TRBJ2-1; d_gene: .; abundance: .; CDR3nt: TGTGCCAGCAGTGGAGGGGGGGCCTTCGATGAGCAGTTCTTC; CDR3aa: CASSGGGAFDEQFF
v_gene: TRBV18; j_gene: TRBJ2-2; d_gene: .; abundance: .; CDR3nt: TGTGCCAGCCCAACCGGGGGGAACACCGGGGAGCTGTTTTTT; CDR3aa: CASPTGGNTGELFF
v_gene: TRBV6-5; j_gene: TRBJ1-2; d_gene: TRBD1; abundance: .; CDR3nt: TGTGCCAGCAGTCGACAGGGAAACTATGGCTACACCTTC; CDR3aa: CASSRQGNYGYTF